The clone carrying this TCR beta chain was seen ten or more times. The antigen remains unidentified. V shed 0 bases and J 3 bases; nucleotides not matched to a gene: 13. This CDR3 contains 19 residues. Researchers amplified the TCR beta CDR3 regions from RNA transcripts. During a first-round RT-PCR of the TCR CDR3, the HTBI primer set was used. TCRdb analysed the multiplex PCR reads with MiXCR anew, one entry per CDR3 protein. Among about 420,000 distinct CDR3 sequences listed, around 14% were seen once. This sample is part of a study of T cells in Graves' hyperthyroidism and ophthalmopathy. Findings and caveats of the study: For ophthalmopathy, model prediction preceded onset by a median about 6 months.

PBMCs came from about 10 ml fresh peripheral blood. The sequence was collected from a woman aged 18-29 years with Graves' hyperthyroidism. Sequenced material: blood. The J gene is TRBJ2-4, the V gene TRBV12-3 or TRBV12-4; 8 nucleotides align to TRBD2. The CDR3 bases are TGTGCCAGCAGTTTAGCCCCCTGGGAGCCGGGGGGGAACAAAAACATTCAGTACTTC. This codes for CASSLAPWEPGGNKNIQYF.